This T cell receptor (beta chain) was sequenced in a study of shared clonotypes between healthy human individuals. The CDR3 runs 15 residues. CDR1 and CDR2 from the germline V gene are LNHDA and SQIVND (reference sequence). With 5 bases removed from V and 3 bases from J, the gap between germline ends came to 14 bases. Donors comprised healthy HIV-negative adults lacking recent acute infections or vaccinations. The method was immunoSEQ multiplex PCR; TCRdb's version includes in-frame clones alone and lacks a portion of them. The repertoire consists of 1.4 million to 1.5 million clones, with around 97% occurring once and the leading ten covering 1.2%.

The rearrangement joins TRBV19 to TRBJ1-5, with D possibly matching TRBD1 (5 bases). This TCR derives from a man younger than 45 in good health. Sample: naive CD4+ T cells sorted from blood. Noted subset: CD45RA+ positively selected. CDR3 DNA: TGTGCCAGTAGTGATATGGGGCGGAACAATCAGCCCCAGCATTTT. This translates into CASSDMGRNNQPQHF. Based on the CDR3 plus reference TRBV19 and TRBJ1-5, the full variable domain is DGGITQSPKYLFRKEGQNVTLSCEQNLNHDAMYWYRQDPGQGLRLIYYSQIVNDFQKGDIAEGYSVSREKKESFPLTVTSAQKNPTAFYLCASSDMGRNNQPQHFGDGTRLSIL.